This T cell receptor beta chain originates from a study of cytomegalovirus exposure and HLA in healthy donors. Study-level results: Researchers catalogued about 150 TCR beta chains as cytomegalovirus-associated. There were three CMV-associated chains whose specificity for CMV antigens was confirmed in vitro.

Assay: immunoSEQ multiplex PCR; the TCRdb copy retains only in-frame clones and omits some. This table has about 240,000 clones, 70% to 90% appearing once. The donors were part of the validation cohort of some 120 subjects. That cohort was separate from the first cohort, which comprised fewer than 800 subjects. About this clone: The antigen remains unidentified.

The germline gives CDR1 SEHNR, CDR2 FQNEAQ (reference sequence). Trimming removed 4 bases at V and 8 bases at J, with 10 bases between. The CDR3 covers 12 residues. Specimen: PBMCs. The TCR comes from a woman between 25 and 40 years old in good health and CMV-seropositive. The genes are TRBV7-9 and TRBJ2-3; D is uncertain. For the CDR3, the DNA is TGTGCCAGCAGCTACACGGGTGCTACGCAGTATTTT. Its translation is CASSYTGATQYF. Full variable domain (missing parts from reference TRBV7-9 and TRBJ2-3): DTGVSQNPRHKITKRGQNVTFRCDPISEHNRLYWYRQTLGQGPEFLTYFQNEAQLEKSRLLSDRFSAERPKGSFSTLEIQRTEQGDSAMYLCASSYTGATQYFGPGTRLTVL.